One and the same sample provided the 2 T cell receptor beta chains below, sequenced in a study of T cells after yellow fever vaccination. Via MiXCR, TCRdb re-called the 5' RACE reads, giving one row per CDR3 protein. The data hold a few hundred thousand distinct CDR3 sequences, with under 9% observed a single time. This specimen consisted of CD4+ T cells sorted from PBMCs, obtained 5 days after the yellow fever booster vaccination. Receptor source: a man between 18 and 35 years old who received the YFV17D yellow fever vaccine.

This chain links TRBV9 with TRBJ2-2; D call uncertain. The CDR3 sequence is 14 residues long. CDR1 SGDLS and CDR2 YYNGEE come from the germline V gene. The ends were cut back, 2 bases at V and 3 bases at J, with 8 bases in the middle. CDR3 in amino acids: CASSVTLYTGELFF. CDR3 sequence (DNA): TGTGCCAGCAGCGTGACGCTTTACACCGGGGAGCTGTTTTTT. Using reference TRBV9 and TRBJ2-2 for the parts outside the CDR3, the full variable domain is DSGVTQTPKHLITATGQRVTLRCSPRSGDLSVYWYQQSLDQGLQFLIQYYNGEERAKGNILERFSAQQFPDLHSELNLSSLELGDSALYFCASSVTLYTGELFFGEGSRLTVL.

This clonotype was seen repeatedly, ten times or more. Here the CDR3 DNA reads TGCGCCGCCAGCCGGGACAGGGCTTCACCCCTCCACTTT. Amino acids: CAASRDRASPLHF. This chain joins TRBV4-3 and TRBJ1-6; 9 positions agree with TRBD1. CDR3 size: 13 residues. J lost 9 bases, V lost 11 bases, and 8 bases had no gene match. Per the germline V gene, CDR1 is LGHNA and CDR2 is YSLEER.